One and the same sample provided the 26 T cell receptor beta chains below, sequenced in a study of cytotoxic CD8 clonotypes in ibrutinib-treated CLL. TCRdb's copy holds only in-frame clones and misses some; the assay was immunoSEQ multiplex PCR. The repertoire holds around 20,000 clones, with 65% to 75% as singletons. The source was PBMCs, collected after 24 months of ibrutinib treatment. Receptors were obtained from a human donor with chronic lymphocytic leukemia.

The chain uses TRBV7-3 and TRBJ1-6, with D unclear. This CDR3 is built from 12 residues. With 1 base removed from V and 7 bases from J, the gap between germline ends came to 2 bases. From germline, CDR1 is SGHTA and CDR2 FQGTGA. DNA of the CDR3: TGTGCCAGCAGCTTAAGGAATTCACCCCTCCACTTT. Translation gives CASSLRNSPLHF.

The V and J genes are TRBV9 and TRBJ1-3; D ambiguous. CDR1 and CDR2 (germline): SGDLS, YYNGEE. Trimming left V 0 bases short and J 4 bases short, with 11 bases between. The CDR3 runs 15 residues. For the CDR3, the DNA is TGTGCCAGCAGCGTAGCTGCAGGTTCCGGAAACACCATATATTTT. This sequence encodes CASSVAAGSGNTIYF.

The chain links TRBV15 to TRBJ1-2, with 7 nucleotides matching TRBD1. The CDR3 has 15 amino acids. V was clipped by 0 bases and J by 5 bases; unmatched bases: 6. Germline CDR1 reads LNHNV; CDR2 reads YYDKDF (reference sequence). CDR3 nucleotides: TGTGCCACCAGCAGAGATCCCGCCAGGGGGTATGGCTACACCTTC. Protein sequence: CATSRDPARGYGYTF. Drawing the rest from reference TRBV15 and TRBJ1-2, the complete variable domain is DAMVIQNPRYQVTQFGKPVTLSCSQTLNHNVMYWYQQKSSQAPKLLFHYYDKDFNNEADTPDNFQSRRPNTSFCFLDIRSPGLGDTAMYLCATSRDPARGYGYTFGSGTRLTVV.

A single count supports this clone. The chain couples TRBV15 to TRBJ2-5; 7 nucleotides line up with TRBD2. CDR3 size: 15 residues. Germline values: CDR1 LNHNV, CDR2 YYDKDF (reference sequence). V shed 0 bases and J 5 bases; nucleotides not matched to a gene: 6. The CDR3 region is CATSRDRGEVETQYF. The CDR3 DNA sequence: TGTGCCACCAGCAGAGATCGGGGGGAAGTGGAGACCCAGTACTTC.

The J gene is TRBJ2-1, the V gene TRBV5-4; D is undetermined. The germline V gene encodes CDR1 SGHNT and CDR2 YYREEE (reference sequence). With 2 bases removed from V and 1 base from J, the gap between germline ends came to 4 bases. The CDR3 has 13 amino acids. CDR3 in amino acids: CASSLGSYNEQFF. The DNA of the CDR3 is TGTGCCAGCAGCTTAGGGTCCTACAATGAGCAGTTCTTC.

CDR3 residues: CASSLSGTASTDTQYF. CDR3 nucleotide sequence: TGCGCCAGCAGCCTCTCTGGGACAGCGAGCACAGATACGCAGTATTTT. The rearrangement joins TRBV5-1 to TRBJ2-3; 7 bases are a match to TRBD1. Losses at the gene ends were 4 bases for V and 0 bases for J; bases not matched to a gene: 8. In germline, CDR1 is SGHRS, CDR2 YFSETQ. The CDR3 sequence is 16 residues long.

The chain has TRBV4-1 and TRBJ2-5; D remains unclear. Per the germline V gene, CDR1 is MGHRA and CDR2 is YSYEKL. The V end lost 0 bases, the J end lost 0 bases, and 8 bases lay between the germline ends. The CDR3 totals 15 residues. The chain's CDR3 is CASSQELRYQETQYF. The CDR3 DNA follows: TGCGCCAGCAGCCAAGAGCTCCGCTACCAAGAGACCCAGTACTTC.

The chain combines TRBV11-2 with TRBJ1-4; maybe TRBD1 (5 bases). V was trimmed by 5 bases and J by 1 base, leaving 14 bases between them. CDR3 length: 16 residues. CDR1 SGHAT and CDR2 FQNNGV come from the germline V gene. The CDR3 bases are TGTGCCAGCAGCCAAGGGACTCCTTTAACTAATGAAAAACTGTTTTTT. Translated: CASSQGTPLTNEKLFF. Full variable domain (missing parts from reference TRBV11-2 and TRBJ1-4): EAGVAQSPRYKIIEKRQSVAFWCNPISGHATLYWYQQILGQGPKLLIQFQNNGVVDDSQLPKDRFSAERLKGVDSTLKIQPAKLEDSAVYLCASSQGTPLTNEKLFFGSGTQLSVL.

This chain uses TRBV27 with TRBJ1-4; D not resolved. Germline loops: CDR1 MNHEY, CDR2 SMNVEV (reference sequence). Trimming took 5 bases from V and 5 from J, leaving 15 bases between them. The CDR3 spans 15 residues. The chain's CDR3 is CASSRSRPSNEKLFF. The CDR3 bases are TGTGCCAGCAGTCGTAGCAGGCCTTCAAATGAAAAACTGTTTTTT.

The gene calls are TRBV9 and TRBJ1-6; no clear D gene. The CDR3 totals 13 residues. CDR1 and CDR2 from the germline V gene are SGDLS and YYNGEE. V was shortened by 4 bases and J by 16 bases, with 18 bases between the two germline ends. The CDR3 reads CASSPGGQRGLHF. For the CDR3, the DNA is TGTGCCAGCAGCCCAGGCGGGCAAAGAGGTCTCCACTTT.

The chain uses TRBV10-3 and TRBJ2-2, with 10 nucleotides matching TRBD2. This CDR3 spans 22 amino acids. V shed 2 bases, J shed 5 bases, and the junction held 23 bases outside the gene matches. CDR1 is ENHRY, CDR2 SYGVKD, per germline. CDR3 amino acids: CAISEMGLAGAQKRLGTGELFF. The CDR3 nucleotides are TGTGCCATCAGTGAGATGGGGCTAGCGGGGGCTCAGAAACGACTGGGGACCGGGGAGCTGTTTTTT.

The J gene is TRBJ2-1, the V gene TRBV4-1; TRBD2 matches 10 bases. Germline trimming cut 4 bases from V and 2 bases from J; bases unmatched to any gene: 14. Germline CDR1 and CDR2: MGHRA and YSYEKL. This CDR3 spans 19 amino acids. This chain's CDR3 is CASSRRASGGQGTYNEQFF. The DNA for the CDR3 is TGCGCCAGCAGCCGTAGGGCTAGCGGGGGCCAAGGGACCTACAATGAGCAGTTCTTC.

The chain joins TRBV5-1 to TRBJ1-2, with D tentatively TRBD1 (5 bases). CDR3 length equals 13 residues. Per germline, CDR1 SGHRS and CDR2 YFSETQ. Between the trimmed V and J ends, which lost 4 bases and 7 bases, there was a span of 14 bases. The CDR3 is CASSRLGGGGYTF. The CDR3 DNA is TGCGCCAGCAGCCGCCTGGGCGGGGGTGGCTACACCTTC.

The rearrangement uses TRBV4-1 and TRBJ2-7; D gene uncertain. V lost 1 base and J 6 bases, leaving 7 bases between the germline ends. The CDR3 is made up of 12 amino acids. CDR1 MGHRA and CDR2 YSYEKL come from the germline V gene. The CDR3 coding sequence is TGCGCCAGCAGCCAAGTCATAGGCGAGCAGTACTTC. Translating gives CASSQVIGEQYF.

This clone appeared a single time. CDR3 sequence (DNA): TGTGCCAGCAGCTTCGATATCCAGGGTTTTATAGGGACCCAGTACTTC. Translating gives CASSFDIQGFIGTQYF. V usage is TRBV7-8 and J usage is TRBJ2-5, with a tentative D call TRBD1 (5 bases). Germline assignment: CDR1 SGHVS and CDR2 FQNEAQ. Trimming removed 3 bases at V and 7 bases at J, with 21 bases between. The CDR3 has 16 amino acids.

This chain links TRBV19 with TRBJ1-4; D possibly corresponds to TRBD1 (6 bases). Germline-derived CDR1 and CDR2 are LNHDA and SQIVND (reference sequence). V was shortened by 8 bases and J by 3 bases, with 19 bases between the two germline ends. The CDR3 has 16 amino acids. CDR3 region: CASATGSGVANEKLFF. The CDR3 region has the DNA TGTGCCAGTGCTACAGGGTCCGGTGTCGCTAATGAAAAACTGTTTTTT.

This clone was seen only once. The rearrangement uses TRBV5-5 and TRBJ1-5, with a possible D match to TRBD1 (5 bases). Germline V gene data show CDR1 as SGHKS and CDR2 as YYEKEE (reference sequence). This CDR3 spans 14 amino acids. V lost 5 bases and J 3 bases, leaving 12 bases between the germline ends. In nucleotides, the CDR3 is TGTGCCAGCAGTCTGAGAGGGGACAATCAGCCCCAGCATTTT. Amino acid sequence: CASSLRGDNQPQHF.

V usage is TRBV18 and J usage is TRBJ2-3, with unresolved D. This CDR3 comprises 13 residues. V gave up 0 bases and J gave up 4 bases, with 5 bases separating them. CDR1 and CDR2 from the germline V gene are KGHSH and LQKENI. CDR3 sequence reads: CASSPPSSDTQYF. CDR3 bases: TGTGCCAGCTCACCACCTAGCTCAGATACGCAGTATTTT.

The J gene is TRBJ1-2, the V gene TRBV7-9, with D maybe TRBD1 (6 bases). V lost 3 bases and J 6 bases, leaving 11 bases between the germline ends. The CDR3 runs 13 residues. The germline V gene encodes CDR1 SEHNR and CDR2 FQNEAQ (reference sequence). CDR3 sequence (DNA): TGTGCCAGCAGCTTGGGGTCAGGGGATGGCTACACCTTC. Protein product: CASSLGSGDGYTF.

The CDR3 region is CASSLGVAYGYTF. As DNA, the CDR3 is TGTGCCAGCAGCTTGGGGGTAGCCTATGGCTACACCTTC. V and J are TRBV7-9 and TRBJ1-2; D perhaps matches TRBD1 (5 bases). The V end lost 3 bases, the J end lost 4 bases, and 9 bases lay between the germline ends. The germline gives CDR1 SEHNR, CDR2 FQNEAQ (reference sequence). This CDR3 has 13 residues.

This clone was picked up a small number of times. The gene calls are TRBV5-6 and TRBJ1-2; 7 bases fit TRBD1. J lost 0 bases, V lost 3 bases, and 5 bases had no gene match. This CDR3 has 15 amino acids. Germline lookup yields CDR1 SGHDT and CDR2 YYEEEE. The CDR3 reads CASSSDRVSNYGYTF. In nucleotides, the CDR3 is TGTGCCAGCAGCTCAGACAGGGTCTCTAACTATGGCTACACCTTC.

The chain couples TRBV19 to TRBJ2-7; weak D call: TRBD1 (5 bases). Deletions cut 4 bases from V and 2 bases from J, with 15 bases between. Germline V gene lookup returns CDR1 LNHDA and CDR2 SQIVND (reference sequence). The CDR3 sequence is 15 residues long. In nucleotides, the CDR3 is TGTGCCAGTAGTAGCCCAGCAGGGTACACCTACGAGCAGTACTTC. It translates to CASSSPAGYTYEQYF. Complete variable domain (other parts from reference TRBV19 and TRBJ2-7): DGGITQSPKYLFRKEGQNVTLSCEQNLNHDAMYWYRQDPGQGLRLIYYSQIVNDFQKGDIAEGYSVSREKKESFPLTVTSAQKNPTAFYLCASSSPAGYTYEQYFGPGTRLTVT.

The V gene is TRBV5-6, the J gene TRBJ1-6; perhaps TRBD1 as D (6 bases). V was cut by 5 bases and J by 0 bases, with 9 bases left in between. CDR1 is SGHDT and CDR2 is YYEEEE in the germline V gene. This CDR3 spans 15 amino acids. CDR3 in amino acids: CASRQGTSYNSPLHF. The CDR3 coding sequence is TGTGCCAGCAGGCAGGGGACCTCCTATAATTCACCCCTCCACTTT. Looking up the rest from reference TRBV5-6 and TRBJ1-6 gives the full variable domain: DAGVTQSPTHLIKTRGQQVTLRCSPKSGHDTVSWYQQALGQGPQFIFQYYEEEERQRGNFPDRFSGHQFPNYSSELNVNALLLGDSALYLCASRQGTSYNSPLHFGNGTRLTVT.

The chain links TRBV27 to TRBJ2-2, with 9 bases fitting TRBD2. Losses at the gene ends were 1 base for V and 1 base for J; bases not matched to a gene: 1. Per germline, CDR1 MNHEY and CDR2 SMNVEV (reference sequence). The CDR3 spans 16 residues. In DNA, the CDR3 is TGTGCCAGCAGTTTATTTAGCGGGGGGAACACCGGGGAGCTGTTTTTT. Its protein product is CASSLFSGGNTGELFF.

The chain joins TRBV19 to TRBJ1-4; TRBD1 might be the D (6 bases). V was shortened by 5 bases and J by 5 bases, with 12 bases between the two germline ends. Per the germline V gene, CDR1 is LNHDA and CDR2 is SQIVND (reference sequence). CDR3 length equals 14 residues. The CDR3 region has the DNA TGTGCCAGTAGTCTTTACGGGACAAATGAAAAACTGTTTTTT. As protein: CASSLYGTNEKLFF. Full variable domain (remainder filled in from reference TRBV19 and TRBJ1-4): DGGITQSPKYLFRKEGQNVTLSCEQNLNHDAMYWYRQDPGQGLRLIYYSQIVNDFQKGDIAEGYSVSREKKESFPLTVTSAQKNPTAFYLCASSLYGTNEKLFFGSGTQLSVL.

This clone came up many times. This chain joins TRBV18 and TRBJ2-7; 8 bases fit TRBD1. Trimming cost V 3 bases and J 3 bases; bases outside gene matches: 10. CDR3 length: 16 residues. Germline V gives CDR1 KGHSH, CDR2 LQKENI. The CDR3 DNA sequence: TGTGCCAGCTCACCCGCGGAAAAGGACAGGGACTACGAGCAGTACTTC. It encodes CASSPAEKDRDYEQYF.